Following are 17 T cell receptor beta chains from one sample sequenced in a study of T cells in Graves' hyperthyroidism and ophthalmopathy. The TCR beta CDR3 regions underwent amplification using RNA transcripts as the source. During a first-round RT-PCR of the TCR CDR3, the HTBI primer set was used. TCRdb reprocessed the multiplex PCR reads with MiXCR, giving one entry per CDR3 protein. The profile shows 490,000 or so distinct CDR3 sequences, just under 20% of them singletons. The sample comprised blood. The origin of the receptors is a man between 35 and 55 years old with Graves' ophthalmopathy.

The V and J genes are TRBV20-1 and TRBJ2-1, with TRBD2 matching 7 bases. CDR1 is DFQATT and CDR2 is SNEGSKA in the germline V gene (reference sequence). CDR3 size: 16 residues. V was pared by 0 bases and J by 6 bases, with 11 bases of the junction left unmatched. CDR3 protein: CSARDVRAGRVNEQFF. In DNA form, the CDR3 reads TGCAGTGCTAGAGATGTTCGAGCGGGAAGGGTCAATGAGCAGTTCTTC.

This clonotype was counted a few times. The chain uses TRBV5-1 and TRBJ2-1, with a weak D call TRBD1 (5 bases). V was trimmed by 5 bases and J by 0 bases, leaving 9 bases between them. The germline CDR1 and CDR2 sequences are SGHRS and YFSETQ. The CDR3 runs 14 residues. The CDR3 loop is CASRGVNSYNEQFF. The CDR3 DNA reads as TGCGCCAGCAGAGGGGTTAACTCCTACAATGAGCAGTTCTTC.

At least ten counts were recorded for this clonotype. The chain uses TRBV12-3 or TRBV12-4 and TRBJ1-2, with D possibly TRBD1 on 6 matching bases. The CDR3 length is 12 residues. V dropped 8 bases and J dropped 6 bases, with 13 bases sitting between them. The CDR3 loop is CASGGGLNGYTF. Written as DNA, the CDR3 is TGTGCCAGCGGGGGGGGGCTTAATGGCTACACCTTC.

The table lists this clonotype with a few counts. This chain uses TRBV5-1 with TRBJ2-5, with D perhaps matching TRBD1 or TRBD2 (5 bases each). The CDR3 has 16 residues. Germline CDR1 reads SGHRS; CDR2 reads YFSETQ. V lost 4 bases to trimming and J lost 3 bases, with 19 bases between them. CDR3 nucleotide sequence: TGCGCCAGCAGCCCGATATGGGAAGGGGACGAAGAGACCCAGTACTTC. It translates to CASSPIWEGDEETQYF.

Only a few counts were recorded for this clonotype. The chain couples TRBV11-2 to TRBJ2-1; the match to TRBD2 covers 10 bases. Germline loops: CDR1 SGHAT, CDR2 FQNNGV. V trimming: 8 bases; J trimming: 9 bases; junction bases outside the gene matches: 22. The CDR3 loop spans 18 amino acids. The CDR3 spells CASGYPPTGASGSSEQFF. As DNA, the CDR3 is TGTGCCAGCGGATACCCCCCTACCGGGGCTAGCGGGAGTAGTGAGCAGTTCTTC.

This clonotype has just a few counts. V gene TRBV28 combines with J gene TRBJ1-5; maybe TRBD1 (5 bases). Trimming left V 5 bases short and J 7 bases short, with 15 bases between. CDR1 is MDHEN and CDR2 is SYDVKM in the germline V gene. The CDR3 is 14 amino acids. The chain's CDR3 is CASSPYRTGQPQHF. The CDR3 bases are TGTGCCAGCAGTCCCTACAGGACTGGGCAGCCCCAGCATTTT.

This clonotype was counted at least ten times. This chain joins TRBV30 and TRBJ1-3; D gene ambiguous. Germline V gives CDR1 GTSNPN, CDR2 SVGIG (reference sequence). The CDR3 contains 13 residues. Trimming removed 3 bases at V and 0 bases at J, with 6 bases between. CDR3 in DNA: TGTGCCTGGAGCATCCGCTCTGGAAACACCATATATTTT. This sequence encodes CAWSIRSGNTIYF.

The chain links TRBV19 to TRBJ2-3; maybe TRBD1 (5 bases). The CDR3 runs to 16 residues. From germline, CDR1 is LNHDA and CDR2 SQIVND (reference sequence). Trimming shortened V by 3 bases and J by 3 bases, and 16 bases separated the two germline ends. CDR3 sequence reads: CASSMLVLGPTDTQYF. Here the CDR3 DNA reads TGTGCCAGTAGTATGTTAGTTCTGGGGCCGACAGATACGCAGTATTTT.

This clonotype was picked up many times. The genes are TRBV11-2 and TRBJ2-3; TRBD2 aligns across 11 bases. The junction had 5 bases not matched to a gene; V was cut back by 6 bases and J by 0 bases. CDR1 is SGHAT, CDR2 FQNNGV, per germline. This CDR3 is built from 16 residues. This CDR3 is CASRLAGASSTDTQYF. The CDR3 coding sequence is TGTGCCAGCAGACTAGCGGGGGCCTCTAGCACAGATACGCAGTATTTT.

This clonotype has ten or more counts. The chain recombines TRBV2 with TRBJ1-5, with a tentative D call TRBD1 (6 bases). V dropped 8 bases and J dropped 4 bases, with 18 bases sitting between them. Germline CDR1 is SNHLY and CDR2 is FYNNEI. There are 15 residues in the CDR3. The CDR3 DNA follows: TGTGCCAGCGCGTCAAAACAGGGTCTGAATCAGCCCCAGCATTTT. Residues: CASASKQGLNQPQHF.

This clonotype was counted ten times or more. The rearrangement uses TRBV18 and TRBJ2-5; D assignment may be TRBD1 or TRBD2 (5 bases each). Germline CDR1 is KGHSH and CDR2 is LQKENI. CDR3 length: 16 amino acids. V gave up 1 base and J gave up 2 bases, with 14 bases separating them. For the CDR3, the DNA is TGTGCCAGCTCACCACAGTCGGGGCGAAGTCAAGAGACCCAGTACTTC. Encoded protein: CASSPQSGRSQETQYF.

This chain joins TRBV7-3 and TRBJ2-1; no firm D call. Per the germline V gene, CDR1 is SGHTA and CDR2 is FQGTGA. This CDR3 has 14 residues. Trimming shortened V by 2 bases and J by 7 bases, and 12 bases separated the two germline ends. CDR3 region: CASSLETVRNEQFF. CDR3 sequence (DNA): TGTGCCAGCAGCTTAGAGACTGTACGGAATGAGCAGTTCTTC.

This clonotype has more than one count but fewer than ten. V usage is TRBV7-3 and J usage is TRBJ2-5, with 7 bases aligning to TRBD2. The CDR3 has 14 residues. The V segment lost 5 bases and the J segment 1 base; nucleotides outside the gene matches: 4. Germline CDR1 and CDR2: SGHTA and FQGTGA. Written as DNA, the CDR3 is TGTGCCAGCAGCCCTGGACTAGTCCAAGAGACCCAGTACTTC. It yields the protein CASSPGLVQETQYF.

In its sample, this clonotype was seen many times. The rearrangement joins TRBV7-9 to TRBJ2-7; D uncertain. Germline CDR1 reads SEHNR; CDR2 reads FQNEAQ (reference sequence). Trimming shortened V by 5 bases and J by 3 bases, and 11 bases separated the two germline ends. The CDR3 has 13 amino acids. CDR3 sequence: CASSPAAVYEQYF. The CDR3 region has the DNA TGTGCCAGCAGCCCCGCGGCCGTCTACGAGCAGTACTTC.

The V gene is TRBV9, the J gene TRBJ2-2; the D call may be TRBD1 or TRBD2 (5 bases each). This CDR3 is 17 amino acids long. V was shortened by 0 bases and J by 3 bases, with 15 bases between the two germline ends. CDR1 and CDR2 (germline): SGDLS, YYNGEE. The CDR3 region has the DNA TGTGCCAGCAGCGTAGAGCTGGGGGAGCCGGACACCGGGGAGCTGTTTTTT. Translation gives CASSVELGEPDTGELFF.

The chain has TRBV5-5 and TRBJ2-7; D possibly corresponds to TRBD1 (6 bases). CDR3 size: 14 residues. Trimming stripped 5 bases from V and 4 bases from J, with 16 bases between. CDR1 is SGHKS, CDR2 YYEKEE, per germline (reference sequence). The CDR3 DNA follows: TGTGCCAGCAGGTTACAGGGTGGTGTGTACGAGCAGTACTTC. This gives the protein CASRLQGGVYEQYF.

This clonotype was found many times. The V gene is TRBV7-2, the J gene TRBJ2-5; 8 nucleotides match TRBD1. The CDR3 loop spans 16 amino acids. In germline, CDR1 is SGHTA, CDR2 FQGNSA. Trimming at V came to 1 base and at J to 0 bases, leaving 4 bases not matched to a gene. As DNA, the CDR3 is TGTGCCAGCAGCTTAGAACGGACAGGGAACCAAGAGACCCAGTACTTC. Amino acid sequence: CASSLERTGNQETQYF.